This paragraph reports one TCR beta chain. This sample was taken from a study of Tregs in tolerant kidney transplant recipients. The V gene lost 3 bases and the J gene lost 4 bases, with 12 bases spanning the gap. CDR3 size: 15 residues. Germline-derived CDR1 and CDR2 are SNHLY and FYNNEI. Profiled with immunoSEQ multiplex PCR; TCRdb holds only in-frame clones, not every one. The sample includes about 110,000 clones, nearly 90% of them seen just once. Sequenced material: CD4+ T cells from blood, taken before the transplant. This clonotype originated in a human donor who received a combined kidney and bone marrow transplant. This chain uses TRBV2 with TRBJ2-2, with a tentative D call TRBD1 (5 bases). Written as DNA, the CDR3 is TGTGCCAGCAGTGACTGGGGCAGGGCCACCGGGGAGCTGTTTTTT. It specifies CASSDWGRATGELFF. Together with reference TRBV2 and TRBJ2-2, the CDR3 gives the full variable domain: EPEVTQTPSHQVTQMGQEVILRCVPISNHLYFYWYRQILGQKVEFLVSFYNNEISEKSEIFDDQFSVERPDGSNFTLKIRSTKLEDSAMYFCASSDWGRATGELFFGEGSRLTVL.